These 6 T cell receptor beta chains came from one sample sequenced in a study of cytomegalovirus exposure and HLA in healthy donors. Primers for the PCR totalled 60 Vbeta and 13 Jbeta. Sequenced by immunoSEQ multiplex PCR; TCRdb stores in-frame clones only, minus some. The sample yields some 180,000 clones, roughly 84% seen once. Sequences were obtained from PBMCs. The receptors were sampled from a man in his thirties or forties in good health and CMV-seropositive.

The chain recombines TRBV9 with TRBJ2-3; TRBD2 agrees at 9 bases. The CDR3 sequence is 16 residues long. Germline V lookup: CDR1 SGDLS, CDR2 YYNGEE. V shed 0 bases and J 4 bases; nucleotides not matched to a gene: 6. The CDR3 sequence: CASSVVSGGSADTQYF. In nucleotides, the CDR3 is TGTGCCAGCAGCGTAGTGAGCGGGGGGAGCGCAGATACGCAGTATTTT.

The chain couples TRBV2 to TRBJ2-5, with 8 positions matching TRBD1. Germline V gene sequence: CDR1 SNHLY, CDR2 FYNNEI. V lost 6 bases to trimming and J lost 4 bases; unmatched junction nucleotides: 4. This CDR3 has 13 residues. The CDR3 here is CASSPGQVETQYF. The CDR3 nucleotides read TGTGCCAGCAGCCCGGGACAGGTAGAGACCCAGTACTTC.

V is TRBV18 and J is TRBJ1-4; D may be TRBD1 (6 bases). From germline, CDR1 is KGHSH and CDR2 LQKENI. The CDR3 has 16 residues. V lost 4 bases and J lost 5, with 17 bases in between. CDR3 region: CASSLELGQGNEKLFF. The CDR3 region has the DNA TGTGCCAGCTCACTTGAGTTGGGGCAGGGGAATGAAAAACTGTTTTTT.

This clone has more than one count but fewer than ten. The chain recombines TRBV6-1 with TRBJ1-4; 8 bases are a match to TRBD1. Germline CDR1 MNHNS, CDR2 SASEGT. The CDR3 loop spans 17 amino acids. Trimming at V came to 4 bases and at J to 2 bases, leaving 9 bases not matched to a gene. Here the CDR3 reads CASSGRQGWSTNEKLFF. The CDR3 nucleotides read TGTGCCAGCAGTGGCAGACAGGGGTGGTCCACTAATGAAAAACTGTTTTTT.

The rearrangement joins TRBV6-5 to TRBJ2-7; possibly TRBD1 for D (5 bases). The V end lost 6 bases, the J end lost 3 bases, and 9 bases lay between the germline ends. From germline, CDR1 is MNHEY and CDR2 SVGAGI. The CDR3 totals 12 residues. The CDR3 DNA reads as TGTGCCAGCAGCCTCCAGGGCTACGAGCAGTACTTC. This codes for CASSLQGYEQYF.

The rearrangement links TRBV19 to TRBJ1-1; TRBD1 agrees at 9 bases. The CDR3 is 16 residues long. In germline, CDR1 is LNHDA, CDR2 SQIVND (reference sequence). Unmatched junction bases numbered 8, after V lost 3 bases and J lost 3 bases. The CDR3 region is CASSIVQGATDTEAFF. The CDR3 nucleotides are TGTGCCAGTAGTATTGTACAGGGGGCAACGGACACTGAAGCTTTCTTT.